The 8 T cell receptor beta chains below all came from one sample that was sequenced in a study of shared clonotypes between healthy human individuals. The method was immunoSEQ multiplex PCR; TCRdb's version includes in-frame clones alone and lacks a portion of them. The table has over a million clones, about 96% seen once. The sequenced sample consisted of naive CD4+ T cells sorted from blood. The subset: CD45RA+ positively selected. Receptors were obtained from a man aged 25 to 45 in good health.

The chain employs TRBV7-3 and TRBJ2-7; D unresolved. The V gene lost 1 base and the J gene lost 7 bases, with 11 bases spanning the gap. The germline CDR1 and CDR2 sequences are SGHTA and FQGTGA. This CDR3 is built from 13 residues. CDR3 nucleotide sequence: TGTGCCAGCAGCTTAATAGGGAAGAGTGAGCAGTACTTC. This codes for CASSLIGKSEQYF.

In its sample, this clone was seen a few times. The rearrangement joins TRBV9 to TRBJ1-2, with a tentative D call TRBD1 (5 bases). Per the germline V gene, CDR1 is SGDLS and CDR2 is YYNGEE. Trimming took 4 bases from V and 5 from J, leaving 12 bases between them. This CDR3 contains 13 residues. CDR3 region: CASSPGTWYGYTF. Written as DNA, the CDR3 is TGTGCCAGCAGCCCCGGGACCTGGTATGGCTACACCTTC.

The genes are TRBV7-9 and TRBJ2-3; no reliable D call. Trimming cost V 1 base and J 0 bases, with 20 bases left between them. Germline V lookup: CDR1 SEHNR, CDR2 FQNEAQ (reference sequence). This CDR3 contains 19 residues. CDR3 sequence reads: CASSLDENPQTISTDTQYF. In DNA form, the CDR3 reads TGTGCCAGCAGCTTAGACGAAAACCCCCAAACGATTAGCACAGATACGCAGTATTTT. The variable domain in full, completed from reference TRBV7-9 and TRBJ2-3, reads DTGVSQNPRHKITKRGQNVTFRCDPISEHNRLYWYRQTLGQGPEFLTYFQNEAQLEKSRLLSDRFSAERPKGSFSTLEIQRTEQGDSAMYLCASSLDENPQTISTDTQYFGPGTRLTVL.

The rearrangement joins TRBV7-8 to TRBJ2-1; 7 bases line up with TRBD2. This CDR3 contains 15 residues. Germline V gene data show CDR1 as SGHVS and CDR2 as FQNEAQ. Trimming cost V 4 bases and J 2 bases; bases outside gene matches: 5. CDR3 sequence reads: CASSSKREPYNEQFF. Written as DNA, the CDR3 is TGTGCCAGCAGCTCCAAGCGGGAACCCTACAATGAGCAGTTCTTC.

This clone was seen only once. Other DNA sequences of this sample code for an identical CDR3. The chain couples TRBV30 to TRBJ1-2; D not certain. The CDR3 covers 12 residues. Trimming left V 2 bases short and J 4 bases short, with 8 bases between. Looked up from germline, CDR1 is GTSNPN and CDR2 is SVGIG (reference sequence). This CDR3 is CAWSPQIYGYTF. The CDR3 DNA sequence: TGTGCCTGGAGTCCCCAAATCTATGGCTACACCTTC.

The chain is built from TRBV5-1 and TRBJ2-5, with D unresolved. The CDR3 spans 14 residues. Germline V gene lookup returns CDR1 SGHRS and CDR2 YFSETQ. V was pared by 1 base and J by 2 bases, with 9 bases between. CDR3 DNA: TGCGCCAGCAGCTTGAGTTCGGAGCAAGAGACCCAGTACTTC. This codes for CASSLSSEQETQYF.

Only one count was recorded for this clone. The gene calls are TRBV27 and TRBJ1-5, with TRBD1 matching 7 bases. Germline V CDR1 and CDR2: MNHEY, SMNVEV (reference sequence). This CDR3 comprises 16 residues. V lost 5 bases and J lost 3; bases outside the gene matches: 10. The CDR3 protein is CASSATTGVLNQPQHF. DNA of the CDR3: TGTGCCAGCAGTGCAACCACAGGGGTCCTCAATCAGCCCCAGCATTTT.

J is TRBJ2-3 and V is TRBV27, with 10 nucleotides matching TRBD1. This CDR3 is 17 amino acids long. V lost 4 bases, J lost 8 bases, and 15 bases stayed unmatched. The germline gives CDR1 MNHEY, CDR2 SMNVEV (reference sequence). The CDR3 region is CASSSGTGVTWLGTQYF. CDR3 nucleotides: TGTGCCAGCAGTTCGGGGACAGGGGTCACTTGGTTGGGTACGCAGTATTTT.